This T cell receptor (beta chain) was profiled in a study of CD8 T cells in Susac syndrome. About this clonotype itself: What it binds is not known.

TEMRA cells were FACS-enriched, and CD8+ and CD4+ T cells were isolated negatively. General study findings and limits: Expansion of clones was not seen in the CD4+ T cell repertoires of Susac syndrome. The authors acknowledged that their TCR sequencing and HLA analysis involved a relatively small number of individuals.

A quantity of roughly 0.5 to 1 ug RNA underwent reverse transcription using random hexamers. TCR beta CDR3 was amplified by immunoSEQ covering 54 Vbeta and 13 Jbeta. Each CDR3 protein is one row after TCRdb ran MiXCR on the immunoSEQ multiplex PCR reads. Seen here are just under 95,000 distinct CDR3 sequences, over 90% observed once, and the top ten hold 0.3%. V lost 2 bases to trimming and J lost 7 bases, with 9 bases between them. The CDR3 runs to 13 residues. Germline-derived CDR1 and CDR2 are GTSNPN and SVGIG (reference sequence). Sample: CD4+ T cells from PBMCs. The sequence was obtained from a human donor with Susac syndrome. The rearrangement joins TRBV30 to TRBJ1-6, with D maybe TRBD1 (5 bases). The CDR3 DNA reads as TGTGCCTGGAGTCCAGGGAACAATTCACCCCTCCACTTT. Its protein product is CAWSPGNNSPLHF.